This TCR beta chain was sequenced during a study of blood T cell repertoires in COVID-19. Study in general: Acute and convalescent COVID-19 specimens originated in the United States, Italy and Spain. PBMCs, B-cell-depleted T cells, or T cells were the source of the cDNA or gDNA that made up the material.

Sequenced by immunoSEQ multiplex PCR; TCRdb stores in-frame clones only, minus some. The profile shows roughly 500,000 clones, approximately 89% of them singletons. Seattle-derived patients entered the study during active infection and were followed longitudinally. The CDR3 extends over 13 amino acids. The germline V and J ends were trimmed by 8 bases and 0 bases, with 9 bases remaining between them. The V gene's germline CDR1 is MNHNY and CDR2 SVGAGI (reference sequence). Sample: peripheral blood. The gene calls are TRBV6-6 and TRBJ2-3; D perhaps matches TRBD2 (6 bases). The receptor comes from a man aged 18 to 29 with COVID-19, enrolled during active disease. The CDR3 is CASARDSTDTQYF. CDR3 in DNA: TGTGCCAGCGCGCGGGACAGCACAGATACGCAGTATTTT.